This passage covers 25 T cell receptor beta chains from one sample sequenced in a study of regulatory T cells in long-lasting Graves disease (dated by TCRdb to the early 2020s). Per the publication, the time point label means: newly diagnosed GD, antithyroid drugs for less than 3 months. For both TCR sequencing and RNA sequencing, RNA was extracted from PBMCs using TRIzol. Library creation used multiplex PCR. The sequencer was an Illumina HiSeq 4000. To build TCR beta libraries, CDR3 regions were amplified by Arm-PCR using iRepertoire HTBI primers. Using fastp at Q25 and MiXCR, TCRdb reprocessed the public reads and kept productive beta chains. Each record represents a unique CDR3 protein, reported with the most common genes and DNA among its rows. The table for this sample lists approximately 350,000 distinct CDR3 sequences; under 20% of them were counted only once. Around 20% of the sample is held by the ten biggest clonotypes.

Another study also made use of these data, one on T cells in Graves' hyperthyroidism and ophthalmopathy.

This specimen consisted of peripheral blood mononuclear cells (PBMCs), obtained at new diagnosis, from a patient treated with antithyroid drugs. The origin of the receptors is a woman under 30 with Graves disease. Donor details come from another sample of the same person, matched by shared clones.

The chain couples TRBV5-1 to TRBJ2-2, with D perhaps matching TRBD1 or TRBD2 (5 bases each). The V end was cut by 4 bases, the J end by 4 bases, with 14 bases between. The CDR3 length is 15 residues. The germline V gene encodes CDR1 SGHRS and CDR2 YFSETQ. The CDR3 nucleotides read TGCGCCAGCAGCGGGACCGGGACCCTCACCGGGGAGCTGTTTTTT. Residues: CASSGTGTLTGELFF.

This clonotype was seen only a few times. V usage is TRBV7-2 and J usage is TRBJ2-1; 12 bases match TRBD2. Unmatched junction bases numbered 14, after V lost 2 bases and J lost 9 bases. The CDR3 extends over 18 amino acids. Germline CDR1 reads SGHTA; CDR2 reads FQGNSA. The CDR3 DNA is TGTGCCAGCAGCTTAAGACTAGCGGGAGTATGGACGGATGGTGAGCAGTTCTTC. This codes for CASSLRLAGVWTDGEQFF.

Ten or more counts support this clonotype. The chain links TRBV6-2 or TRBV6-3 to TRBJ2-1, with 13 bases identical to TRBD2. The ends lost 4 bases at V and 6 bases at J; junction bases unmatched: 3. The germline CDR1 and CDR2 sequences are MNHEY and SVGEGT. CDR3 size: 15 residues. The CDR3 protein is CASSFRLAGGNEQFF. In DNA form, the CDR3 reads TGTGCCAGCAGTTTCCGACTAGCGGGGGGCAATGAGCAGTTCTTC.

This clonotype occurred a few times. Its ends do not fully match the called genes, so a read error is possible. The chain recombines TRBV5-1 with TRBJ2-7, with a possible D match to TRBD2 (6 bases). CDR1 is SGHRS and CDR2 is YFSETQ in the germline V gene. The CDR3 length is 17 residues. In DNA, the CDR3 is TGCGCCAGCAGCAGGGGACTCTTGGGGGACCTCTCCTCCGAGCAGTACTTC. Translating gives CASSRGLLGDLSSEQYF.

The gene calls are TRBV7-2 and TRBJ2-7, with D perhaps matching TRBD1 (6 bases). The germline V gene has CDR1 SGHTA and CDR2 FQGNSA. The CDR3 spans 14 residues. V was cut by 6 bases and J by 8 bases, with 20 bases left in between. DNA for the CDR3: TGTGCCAGCAGGCGGTGGGACAAGGGCCTACAGCAGTACTTC. As protein: CASRRWDKGLQQYF.

This clonotype was found once. This sequence joins TRBV11-2 and TRBJ2-7, with 12 bases identical to TRBD2. The CDR3 loop spans 15 amino acids. V lost 5 bases, J lost 6 bases, and 8 bases stayed unmatched. Germline CDR1 and CDR2: SGHAT and FQNNGV. CDR3 bases: TGTGCCAGCAGCCCTCCGGGACTAGCGGGTAGCGAGCAGTACTTC. This translates into CASSPPGLAGSEQYF.

This clonotype was found a few times. The V call is TRBV27, the J call TRBJ2-3; perhaps TRBD2 as D (5 bases). This CDR3 is built from 13 residues. Germline V gene lookup returns CDR1 MNHEY and CDR2 SMNVEV (reference sequence). Trimming took off 6 bases at V and 4 bases at J, with 11 bases between the two ends. The CDR3 nucleotides read TGTGCCAGCAGGTCCGGGGTAGCAGATACGCAGTATTTT. Translation gives CASRSGVADTQYF.

This clonotype was counted ten times or more. The V gene is TRBV20-1, the J gene TRBJ2-5, with D perhaps TRBD2 (5 bases). This CDR3 has 13 amino acids. V gave up 6 bases and J gave up 3 bases, with 14 bases separating them. Per germline, CDR1 DFQATT and CDR2 SNEGSKA (reference sequence). For the CDR3, the DNA is TGCAGTGCCCCCTCCTCCGGGAAAGAGACCCAGTACTTC. Protein product: CSAPSSGKETQYF.

This clonotype was recorded at least ten times. The chain recombines TRBV7-2 with TRBJ1-2, with D hard to call. Germline V lookup: CDR1 SGHTA, CDR2 FQGNSA. V shed 1 base and J shed 4 bases, with 13 bases lying between them. There are 15 residues in the CDR3. CDR3 bases: TGTGCCAGCAGCTTAGTCCCGGGAGGATCCTATGGCTACACCTTC. Protein sequence: CASSLVPGGSYGYTF.

This clonotype has only a few counts. This chain connects TRBV12-3 or TRBV12-4 to TRBJ2-1; 8 positions agree with TRBD2. The trim removed 6 bases at V and 6 bases at J, leaving 7 bases unmatched. The CDR3 runs 14 residues. The CDR3 nucleotides read TGTGCCAGCAGCGAGAGCGGGAGAGGCAATGAGCAGTTCTTC. Translation gives CASSESGRGNEQFF.

In regard to this clonotype: This could be a read error, since a much larger clone is one nucleotide away. The chain couples TRBV27 to TRBJ2-7; D is uncertain. The length of the CDR3 is 13 residues. CDR1 is MNHEY and CDR2 is SMNVEV in the germline V gene (reference sequence). CDR3 protein: CANSMTGAYEQYF. In DNA, the CDR3 is TGTGCCAACAGTATGACTGGTGCCTACGAGCAGTACTTC.

This clonotype was detected ten times or more. The chain links TRBV6-2 or TRBV6-3 to TRBJ2-5; D assignment may be TRBD1 or TRBD2 (6 bases each). Trimming stripped 3 bases from V and 5 bases from J, with 10 bases between. The CDR3 is 13 residues long. Germline V gene lookup returns CDR1 MNHEY and CDR2 SVGEGT. DNA of the CDR3: TGTGCCAGCAGTTATGGGGGGCCGGAGACCCAGTACTTC. Translation: CASSYGGPETQYF.

This chain uses TRBV4-1 with TRBJ1-3, with D tentatively TRBD1 (6 bases). Germline CDR1 is MGHRA and CDR2 is YSYEKL. V was trimmed by 0 bases and J by 7 bases, leaving 22 bases between them. There are 18 residues in the CDR3. DNA for the CDR3: TGCGCCAGCAGCCAAGAGCGGGGGGCGACCCGCCTGGAGAACACCATATATTTT. Translation: CASSQERGATRLENTIYF.

At least ten counts were recorded for this clonotype. V is TRBV6-1 and J is TRBJ2-7; D unclear. Germline lookup yields CDR1 MNHNS and CDR2 SASEGT. The CDR3 totals 14 residues. Trimming took 8 bases from V and 2 from J, leaving 16 bases between them. The CDR3 DNA sequence: TGTGCCAGCTCCCCCCAACGGTTCCCCTACGAGCAGTACTTC. Its translation is CASSPQRFPYEQYF.

This clonotype was found many times. The J gene is TRBJ2-3, the V gene TRBV11-2; D not resolved. Germline V gene sequence: CDR1 SGHAT, CDR2 FQNNGV. The ends were cut back, 0 bases at V and 7 bases at J, with 17 bases in the middle. The CDR3 covers 16 residues. CDR3 bases: TGTGCCAGCAGCTTAGATCCCAGATCGACTTCATATACGCAGTATTTT. Translation: CASSLDPRSTSYTQYF.

This clonotype was seen only a few times. V and J are TRBV29-1 and TRBJ2-3; no clear D gene. The germline V gene has CDR1 SQVTM and CDR2 ANQGSEA. This CDR3 comprises 13 residues. V lost 0 bases to trimming and J lost 9 bases, with 13 bases between them. CDR3 protein: CSVEDLHGVTQYF. The DNA for the CDR3 is TGCAGCGTTGAAGATCTTCATGGGGTCACGCAGTATTTT.

This clonotype was seen repeatedly, ten times or more. This chain uses TRBV12-3 or TRBV12-4 with TRBJ1-5, with a weak D call TRBD1 (6 bases). Trimming took off 3 bases at V and 4 bases at J, with 13 bases between the two ends. CDR3 length equals 15 residues. In nucleotides, the CDR3 is TGTGCCAGCAGTTTGACGGGACAAAATAATCAGCCCCAGCATTTT. It translates to CASSLTGQNNQPQHF.

This clonotype appeared many times. The chain employs TRBV6-1 and TRBJ1-1; 8 bases line up with TRBD1. This CDR3 has 15 residues. CDR1 MNHNS and CDR2 SASEGT come from the germline V gene. J gave up 1 base and V 4 bases, and 5 bases lay outside the gene matches. The CDR3 spells CASSARQGTNTEAFF. The CDR3 coding sequence is TGTGCCAGCAGTGCACGACAGGGGACGAACACTGAAGCTTTCTTT.

The chain has TRBV28 and TRBJ1-5, with 7 bases identical to TRBD1. The CDR3 length is 14 residues. The J segment lost 5 bases and the V segment lost 6 bases, leaving 7 bases of the junction unmatched. CDR1 is MDHEN, CDR2 SYDVKM, per germline. The CDR3 DNA reads as TGTGCCAGCAGCCCGGACAGGACGTATCAGCCCCAGCATTTT. Amino acids: CASSPDRTYQPQHF.

The gene calls are TRBV13 and TRBJ2-5; D is undetermined. The CDR3 is made up of 14 amino acids. Trimming took 0 bases from V and 5 from J, leaving 10 bases between them. Germline lookup yields CDR1 PRHDT and CDR2 FYEKMQ (reference sequence). The CDR3 spells CASSLGPAGETQYF. Here the CDR3 DNA reads TGTGCCAGCAGCTTAGGCCCGGCCGGGGAGACCCAGTACTTC.

At least ten counts were recorded for this clonotype. The chain combines TRBV20-1 with TRBJ2-7; D may be TRBD1 (6 bases). Germline V gene data show CDR1 as DFQATT and CDR2 as SNEGSKA (reference sequence). The V end lost 4 bases, the J end lost 3 bases, and 10 bases lay between the germline ends. The CDR3 runs to 12 residues. CDR3 DNA: TGCAGTGCTATGGGACAAGACTACGAGCAGTACTTC. This gives the protein CSAMGQDYEQYF.

The gene calls are TRBV15 and TRBJ2-2; TRBD2 agrees at 7 bases. J lost 2 bases, V lost 1 base, and 7 bases had no gene match. CDR3 size: 17 residues. Germline V CDR1 and CDR2: LNHNV, YYDKDF (reference sequence). DNA of the CDR3: TGTGCCACCAGCAGAGGGACTAGAGCGGTCAACACCGGGGAGCTGTTTTTT. Translation gives CATSRGTRAVNTGELFF.

This clonotype was counted many times. The genes are TRBV3-1 and TRBJ2-1; 13 bases line up with TRBD2. CDR3 size: 17 residues. Germline V gene lookup returns CDR1 LGHDT and CDR2 YNNKEL (reference sequence). V trimming: 0 bases; J trimming: 2 bases; junction bases outside the gene matches: 1. The CDR3 coding sequence is TGTGCCAGCAGCCAAGAGGGGACTAGCGGGACCTACAATGAGCAGTTCTTC. Protein sequence: CASSQEGTSGTYNEQFF.

The chain has TRBV19 and TRBJ1-5; possibly TRBD1 for D (6 bases). Per the germline V gene, CDR1 is LNHDA and CDR2 is SQIVND (reference sequence). Trimming removed 9 bases at V and 4 bases at J, with 16 bases between. The CDR3 has 14 amino acids. CDR3: CASTLQGTNQPQHF. The DNA for the CDR3 is TGTGCCAGCACACTACAGGGTACGAATCAGCCCCAGCATTTT.

This clonotype showed up just a few times. The rearrangement uses TRBV7-3 and TRBJ2-2; no reliable D call. Per the germline V gene, CDR1 is SGHTA and CDR2 is FQGTGA. The CDR3 length is 14 residues. Trimming shortened V by 7 bases and J by 0 bases, and 9 bases separated the two germline ends. CDR3 sequence: CASTGPSNTGELFF. The CDR3 DNA reads as TGTGCCAGCACAGGCCCCTCGAACACCGGGGAGCTGTTTTTT.